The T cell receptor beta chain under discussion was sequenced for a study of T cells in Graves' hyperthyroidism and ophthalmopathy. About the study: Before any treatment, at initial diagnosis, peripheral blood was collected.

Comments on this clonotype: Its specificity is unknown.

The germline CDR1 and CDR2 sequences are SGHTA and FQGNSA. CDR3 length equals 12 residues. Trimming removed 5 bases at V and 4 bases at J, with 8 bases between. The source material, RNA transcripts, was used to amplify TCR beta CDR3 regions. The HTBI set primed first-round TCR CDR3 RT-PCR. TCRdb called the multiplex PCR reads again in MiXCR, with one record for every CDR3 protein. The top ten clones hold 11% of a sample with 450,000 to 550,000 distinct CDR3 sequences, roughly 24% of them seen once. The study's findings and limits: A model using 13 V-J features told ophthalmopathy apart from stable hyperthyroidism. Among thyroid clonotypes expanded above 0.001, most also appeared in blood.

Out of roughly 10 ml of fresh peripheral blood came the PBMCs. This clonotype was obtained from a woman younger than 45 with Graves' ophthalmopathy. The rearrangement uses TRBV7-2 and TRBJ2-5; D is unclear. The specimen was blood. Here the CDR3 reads CASSTRRETQYF. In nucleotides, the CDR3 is TGTGCCAGCAGCACAAGGCGAGAGACCCAGTACTTC.